The 23 T cell receptor beta chains below all came from one sample that was sequenced in a study of cytomegalovirus exposure and HLA in healthy donors. PCR was performed using 60 Vbeta and 13 Jbeta primers. Using immunoSEQ multiplex PCR, the repertoire was profiled, and TCRdb retains in-frame clones only, with some absent. The sample includes 80,000 to 100,000 clones, roughly 86% of them seen just once. Sequences were obtained from PBMCs. These receptors were collected from a human donor in good health.

This chain connects TRBV5-6 to TRBJ2-7, with 9 bases matching TRBD1. Germline CDR1 SGHDT, CDR2 YYEEEE. V lost 4 bases, J lost 4 bases, and 9 bases stayed unmatched. CDR3 size: 15 residues. The CDR3: CASSASGTGSYEQYF. The CDR3, as DNA: TGTGCCAGCAGCGCCTCCGGGACAGGGAGTTACGAGCAGTACTTC. Full variable domain (rest looked up from reference TRBV5-6 and TRBJ2-7): DAGVTQSPTHLIKTRGQQVTLRCSPKSGHDTVSWYQQALGQGPQFIFQYYEEEERQRGNFPDRFSGHQFPNYSSELNVNALLLGDSALYLCASSASGTGSYEQYFGPGTRLTVT.

V gene TRBV6-1 combines with J gene TRBJ1-2; tentative D call: TRBD1 (6 bases). Germline CDR1 is MNHNS and CDR2 is SASEGT. The germline V and J ends were trimmed by 6 bases and 3 bases, with 11 bases remaining between them. CDR3 size: 13 residues. The CDR3 is CASRAQGDYGYTF. The CDR3 nucleotides read TGTGCCAGCAGGGCACAGGGCGACTATGGCTACACCTTC.

The chain couples TRBV7-8 to TRBJ2-1, with 15 nucleotides matching TRBD2. J gave up 2 bases and V 5 bases, and 10 bases lay outside the gene matches. Germline assignment: CDR1 SGHVS and CDR2 FQNEAQ. This CDR3 spans 19 amino acids. The CDR3, as DNA: TGTGCCAGCAGCCGCGCCGGGACTAGCGGGGGGAGGGCCTACAATGAGCAGTTCTTC. It encodes CASSRAGTSGGRAYNEQFF. The full variable domain, rest sourced from reference TRBV7-8 and TRBJ2-1, is GAGVSQSPRYKVAKRGQDVALRCDPISGHVSLFWYQQALGQGPEFLTYFQNEAQLDKSGLPSDRFFAERPEGSVSTLKIQRTQQEDSAVYLCASSRAGTSGGRAYNEQFFGPGTRLTVL.

This clone was recorded a few times. The chain carries TRBV7-3 and TRBJ1-2; 7 positions agree with TRBD1. J gave up 5 bases and V 6 bases, and 9 bases lay outside the gene matches. In germline, CDR1 is SGHTA, CDR2 FQGTGA. CDR3 length equals 14 residues. The CDR3 DNA follows: TGTGCCAGCAGGGAAACAGGGGACAGATATGGCTACACCTTC. Translated, it gives CASRETGDRYGYTF.

The chain joins TRBV5-8 to TRBJ2-1; 10 positions match TRBD2. J gave up 4 bases and V 2 bases, and 3 bases lay outside the gene matches. Germline V CDR1 and CDR2: SGHTS, YDEGEE. The CDR3 runs to 15 residues. The CDR3 DNA reads TGTGCCAGCAGCTTTTCTAGCGGGGGTTACAATGAGCAGTTCTTC. Protein sequence: CASSFSSGGYNEQFF.

This sequence joins TRBV29-1 and TRBJ1-5, with a possible D match to TRBD1 (6 bases). V lost 4 bases and J lost 4, with 11 bases in between. Germline CDR1 is SQVTM and CDR2 is ANQGSEA. This CDR3 contains 13 residues. The DNA of the CDR3 is TGCAGCGTTGGGGGGCAGGGGAATCAGCCCCAGCATTTT. It is translated as CSVGGQGNQPQHF.

The V gene is TRBV10-3, the J gene TRBJ2-5; tentatively, D is TRBD2 (6 bases). The CDR3 is made up of 15 amino acids. Trimming stripped 3 bases from V and 5 bases from J, with 16 bases between. In germline, CDR1 is ENHRY, CDR2 SYGVKD. The CDR3 is CAISDLAEGNETQYF. DNA of the CDR3: TGTGCCATCAGTGACTTAGCGGAGGGGAACGAGACCCAGTACTTC.

The genes are TRBV14 and TRBJ1-6; 9 bases match TRBD1. The CDR3 spans 15 residues. Germline trimming cut 4 bases from V and 7 bases from J; bases unmatched to any gene: 5. Germline V gene data show CDR1 as SGHDN and CDR2 as FVKESK. The CDR3 is CASSLTTGGNSPLHF. The DNA for the CDR3 is TGTGCCAGCAGCCTCACGACAGGGGGGAATTCACCCCTCCACTTT.

A note on this clone: The junction and the germline gene differ at one end; a read error may be behind it. CDR3 residues: CASSLGQGNTGELFF. CDR3 nucleotide sequence: TGCGCCAGCAGTTTGGGACAGGGGAACACCGGGGAGCTGTTTTTT. The V and J genes are TRBV5-1 and TRBJ2-2; 9 bases map to TRBD1. Looked up from germline, CDR1 is SGHRS and CDR2 is YFSETQ. The CDR3 covers 15 residues.

The V and J genes are TRBV28 and TRBJ2-5, with 7 bases aligning to TRBD2. Trimming took 5 bases from V and 1 from J; bases not matched to a gene: 7. The CDR3 runs to 15 residues. Germline V gene sequence: CDR1 MDHEN, CDR2 SYDVKM. This CDR3 reads CASSLPRGVQETQYF. The CDR3 DNA reads as TGTGCCAGCAGTCTCCCCCGGGGGGTCCAAGAGACCCAGTACTTC.

This rearrangement joins TRBV11-2 to TRBJ1-5; 8 bases line up with TRBD1. CDR3 size: 15 residues. Germline CDR1 is SGHAT and CDR2 is FQNNGV. The trim removed 3 bases at V and 4 bases at J, leaving 5 bases unmatched. CDR3 sequence reads: CASSLFTGGNQPQHF. The CDR3 DNA is TGTGCCAGCAGCTTGTTTACAGGGGGAAATCAGCCCCAGCATTTT.

The chain joins TRBV5-8 to TRBJ1-5; D is perhaps TRBD1 (6 bases). CDR3 size: 16 residues. Germline assignment: CDR1 SGHTS and CDR2 YDEGEE. Trimming cost V 4 bases and J 7 bases, with 21 bases left between them. This CDR3 reads CASSAWIGAQGQPQHF. The CDR3 DNA sequence: TGTGCCAGCAGCGCCTGGATAGGGGCCCAGGGGCAGCCCCAGCATTTT. Full variable domain (outside the CDR3, taken from reference TRBV5-8 and TRBJ1-5): EAGVTQSPTHLIKTRGQQATLRCSPISGHTSVYWYQQALGLGLQFLLWYDEGEERNRGNFPPRFSGRQFPNYSSELNVNALELEDSALYLCASSAWIGAQGQPQHFGDGTRLSIL.

The gene calls are TRBV7-2 and TRBJ2-5; 7 bases are a match to TRBD2. The germline V gene has CDR1 SGHTA and CDR2 FQGNSA. The CDR3 totals 16 residues. After removal of 2 bases from V and 4 bases from J, the junction contained 10 bases not matched to a gene. This chain's CDR3 is CASSLHYSGGRETQYF. The CDR3 coding sequence is TGTGCCAGCAGCTTACATTATTCTGGCGGGAGAGAGACCCAGTACTTC.

The table lists this clone with a few counts. J is TRBJ2-5 and V is TRBV5-1; 9 bases map to TRBD2. The ends lost 0 bases at V and 5 bases at J; junction bases unmatched: 8. This CDR3 region has 16 residues. Looked up from germline, CDR1 is SGHRS and CDR2 is YFSETQ. CDR3 residues: CASSLGMGLAAETQYF. DNA of the CDR3: TGCGCCAGCAGCTTGGGTATGGGACTAGCCGCGGAGACCCAGTACTTC.

The chain couples TRBV29-1 to TRBJ2-3; tentatively, D is TRBD1 (6 bases). Trimming took 6 bases from V and 6 from J, leaving 13 bases between them. Germline CDR1 is SQVTM and CDR2 is ANQGSEA. The CDR3 is made up of 12 amino acids. The CDR3 DNA reads as TGCAGCGTGGATACAGGGACGGATACGCAGTATTTT. It specifies CSVDTGTDTQYF.

The chain uses TRBV5-1 and TRBJ1-2, with TRBD1 as a possible D gene (6 bases). The CDR3 is made up of 15 amino acids. Trimming removed 0 bases from V and 7 bases from J, with 16 bases in between. The germline V gene encodes CDR1 SGHRS and CDR2 YFSETQ. For the CDR3, the DNA is TGCGCCAGCAGCTTGGCCGTCCAGGGGATGGGTGGCTACACCTTC. As protein: CASSLAVQGMGGYTF.

J is TRBJ2-3 and V is TRBV9, with D tentatively TRBD1 (5 bases). There are 15 residues in the CDR3. Germline loops: CDR1 SGDLS, CDR2 YYNGEE. Between the trimmed V and J ends, which lost 1 base and 1 base, there was a span of 10 bases. CDR3 in DNA: TGTGCCAGCAGCGTAAGGGGCGATGGCACAGATACGCAGTATTTT. It encodes CASSVRGDGTDTQYF.

The chain is built from TRBV6-5 and TRBJ1-2; D is unclear. The germline CDR1 and CDR2 sequences are MNHEY and SVGAGI. This CDR3 comprises 14 residues. The ends were cut back, 5 bases at V and 7 bases at J, with 17 bases in the middle. The CDR3 reads CASSRGEGSGGYTF. The CDR3 coding sequence is TGTGCCAGCAGTCGGGGTGAGGGATCGGGTGGCTACACCTTC.

The rearrangement links TRBV28 to TRBJ2-2; no definite D call. Trimming shortened V by 4 bases and J by 8 bases, and 2 bases separated the two germline ends. The germline V gene encodes CDR1 MDHEN and CDR2 SYDVKM. The CDR3 consists of 10 residues. CDR3 nucleotides: TGTGCCAGCAGTTCTGGGGAGCTGTTTTTT. It encodes CASSSGELFF.

This clone was detected only once. The J gene is TRBJ2-2, the V gene TRBV9; TRBD2 aligns across 11 bases. From germline, CDR1 is SGDLS and CDR2 YYNGEE. Trimming cost V 4 bases and J 5 bases; bases outside gene matches: 13. There are 18 residues in the CDR3. The CDR3 spells CASSPEASGGWWTGELFF. The CDR3 DNA reads TGTGCCAGCAGCCCGGAGGCTAGCGGGGGGTGGTGGACCGGGGAGCTGTTTTTT.

In its sample, this clone was seen a few times. The chain couples TRBV5-6 to TRBJ2-3; possibly TRBD2 for D (7 bases). The CDR3 sequence is 15 residues long. The V and J ends lost 0 bases and 3 bases respectively, with 11 bases between them. The germline V gene encodes CDR1 SGHDT and CDR2 YYEEEE. This CDR3 is CASSLVAGATDTQYF. The DNA for the CDR3 is TGTGCCAGCAGCTTGGTGGCGGGGGCGACAGATACGCAGTATTTT.

The chain couples TRBV5-6 to TRBJ2-1; perhaps TRBD2 as D (5 bases). Germline V lookup: CDR1 SGHDT, CDR2 YYEEEE. The CDR3 is 11 amino acids. Trimming left V 6 bases short and J 6 bases short, with 7 bases between. The CDR3: CASKSGNEQFF. CDR3 DNA sequence: TGTGCCAGCAAGAGCGGCAATGAGCAGTTCTTC.

This chain uses TRBV29-1 with TRBJ2-7; weak D call: TRBD1 (5 bases). This CDR3 has 12 amino acids. The V gene's germline CDR1 is SQVTM and CDR2 ANQGSEA. Deletions cut 4 bases from V and 3 bases from J, with 10 bases between. CDR3 bases: TGCAGCGTTGGTGAAAGGGGCTACGAGCAGTACTTC. Amino acids: CSVGERGYEQYF.